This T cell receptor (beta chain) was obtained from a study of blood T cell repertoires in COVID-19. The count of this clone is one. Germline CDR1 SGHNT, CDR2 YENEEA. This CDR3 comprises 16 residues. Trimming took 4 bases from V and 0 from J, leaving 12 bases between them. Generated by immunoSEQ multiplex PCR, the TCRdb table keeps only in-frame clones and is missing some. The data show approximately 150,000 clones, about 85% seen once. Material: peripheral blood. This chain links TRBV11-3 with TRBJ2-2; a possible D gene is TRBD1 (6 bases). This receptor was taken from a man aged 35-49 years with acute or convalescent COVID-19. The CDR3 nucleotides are TGTGCCAGCAGCTCCGGACAGACTACGAACACCGGGGAGCTGTTTTTT. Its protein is CASSSGQTTNTGELFF.